These 30 T cell receptor beta chains were all obtained from the same sample, sequenced in a study of cytomegalovirus exposure and HLA in healthy donors. PCR employed 60 Vbeta and 13 Jbeta primers. Profiling relied on immunoSEQ multiplex PCR, and the TCRdb table lists in-frame clones only, not all of them. The sample has about 190,000 clones; 70% to 75% are singletons. What was sequenced was PBMCs. These receptors originate from a woman aged 30 to 39 in good health and CMV-seropositive.

The CDR3 sequence is CASSDSGSWNTEAFF. Written as DNA, the CDR3 is TGTGCCAGCAGTGATAGCGGGAGCTGGAACACTGAAGCTTTCTTT. The chain carries TRBV5-4 and TRBJ1-1; D unclear. Per the germline V gene, CDR1 is SGHNT and CDR2 is YYREEE (reference sequence). The V end lost 5 bases, the J end lost 1 base, and 15 bases lay between the germline ends. The CDR3 contains 15 residues.

J is TRBJ2-7 and V is TRBV4-1; TRBD1 is a possible D gene (5 bases). Looked up from germline, CDR1 is MGHRA and CDR2 is YSYEKL. The V and J ends lost 4 bases and 7 bases respectively, with 8 bases between them. CDR3 size: 11 residues. In nucleotides, the CDR3 is TGCGCCAGCAGCCGGGGCAGGGAGCAGTACTTC. This sequence encodes CASSRGREQYF.

This clone occurred once. The chain combines TRBV9 with TRBJ2-2, with D tentatively TRBD2 (5 bases). CDR3 size: 16 residues. CDR1 is SGDLS, CDR2 YYNGEE, per germline. V gave up 3 bases and J gave up 1 base, with 13 bases separating them. The CDR3 bases are TGTGCCAGCAGCGCCGAGGGAGCGCTGAACACCGGGGAGCTGTTTTTT. Protein sequence: CASSAEGALNTGELFF.

The chain is built from TRBV5-6 and TRBJ2-7, with TRBD2 matching 8 bases. The CDR3 sequence is 13 residues long. Per germline, CDR1 SGHDT and CDR2 YYEEEE. The trim removed 5 bases at V and 3 bases at J, leaving 4 bases unmatched. In nucleotides, the CDR3 is TGTGCCAGCAGTAGCGGGACTTTCTACGAGCAGTACTTC. Residues: CASSSGTFYEQYF.

V is TRBV19 and J is TRBJ1-5; D is uncertain. This CDR3 has 12 amino acids. V lost 3 bases and J lost 11, with 11 bases in between. From germline, CDR1 is LNHDA and CDR2 SQIVND (reference sequence). CDR3 loop: CASSIGVAAQHF. The CDR3 DNA is TGTGCCAGTAGTATTGGAGTGGCGGCCCAGCATTTT.

There are a few counts of this clone. The rearrangement links TRBV15 to TRBJ2-7; 8 nucleotides line up with TRBD1. The CDR3 extends over 13 amino acids. Germline V gives CDR1 LNHNV, CDR2 YYDKDF (reference sequence). Trimming cost V 2 bases and J 5 bases; bases outside gene matches: 2. The CDR3 DNA reads TGTGCCACCAGCAGACAGGGGGCCCACGAGCAGTACTTC. Its protein product is CATSRQGAHEQYF.

This chain links TRBV28 with TRBJ2-7; TRBD1 might be the D (7 bases). In germline, CDR1 is MDHEN, CDR2 SYDVKM. The germline V and J ends were trimmed by 8 bases and 4 bases, with 15 bases remaining between them. There are 13 residues in the CDR3. CDR3 region: CASQNPGGYEQYF. DNA for the CDR3: TGTGCCAGCCAAAACCCAGGGGGGTACGAGCAGTACTTC.

This chain connects TRBV7-9 to TRBJ1-5; 9 nucleotides align to TRBD1. J lost 2 bases, V lost 5 bases, and 10 bases had no gene match. The CDR3 is 17 residues long. Per germline, CDR1 SEHNR and CDR2 FQNEAQ (reference sequence). Here the CDR3 reads CASSLGGTGLGNQPQHF. CDR3 DNA: TGTGCCAGCAGCCTTGGGGGGACAGGGTTGGGCAATCAGCCCCAGCATTTT.

The chain joins TRBV27 to TRBJ1-2; the D is unclear. CDR3 length: 13 residues. Germline V gives CDR1 MNHEY, CDR2 SMNVEV (reference sequence). V gave up 5 bases and J gave up 4 bases, with 11 bases separating them. CDR3 residues: CASSATKGYGYTF. Written as DNA, the CDR3 is TGTGCCAGCAGTGCGACTAAAGGCTATGGCTACACCTTC.

This chain links TRBV15 with TRBJ2-1; 10 nucleotides match TRBD1. This CDR3 has 15 residues. The germline CDR1 and CDR2 sequences are LNHNV and YYDKDF (reference sequence). V lost 7 bases and J lost 8; bases outside the gene matches: 11. In DNA form, the CDR3 reads TGTGCCACCAACGACGCCGGGACAGGGGCATATGAGCAGTTCTTC. This codes for CATNDAGTGAYEQFF.

The gene calls are TRBV6-4 and TRBJ1-1, with D unresolved. Germline V CDR1 and CDR2: MRHNA, SNTAGT. The CDR3 has 13 residues. The V gene lost 7 bases and the J gene lost 4 bases, with 13 bases spanning the gap. Here the CDR3 reads CASTYREGTEAFF. The CDR3 DNA follows: TGTGCCAGCACCTACCGGGAGGGCACTGAAGCTTTCTTT.

V is TRBV19 and J is TRBJ2-7, with TRBD1 matching over 7 bases. CDR1 and CDR2 from the germline V gene are LNHDA and SQIVND (reference sequence). This CDR3 has 13 residues. V lost 8 bases and J lost 3; bases outside the gene matches: 7. The CDR3 DNA reads as TGTGCCAGTGGACCGGGACAGCTCTACGAGCAGTACTTC. Residues: CASGPGQLYEQYF.

The chain is built from TRBV19 and TRBJ2-1, with 8 nucleotides matching TRBD1. Germline CDR1 reads LNHDA; CDR2 reads SQIVND (reference sequence). The CDR3 is 15 amino acids. J was trimmed by 0 bases and V by 10 bases; bases with no gene match: 8. CDR3 nucleotides: TGTGCCACGGAATGGACAGGGAGCTCCTACAATGAGCAGTTCTTC. Translating it yields CATEWTGSSYNEQFF.

CDR3 bases: TGTGCCAGCAGCGGGGGACTAGCGAACACAGATACGCAGTATTTT. Amino acids: CASSGGLANTDTQYF. The chain couples TRBV9 to TRBJ2-3; TRBD2 matches at 10 bases. J gave up 2 bases and V 3 bases, and 3 bases lay outside the gene matches. The CDR3 has 15 amino acids. The germline CDR1 and CDR2 sequences are SGDLS and YYNGEE. Supplemented by reference TRBV9 and TRBJ2-3, the full variable domain reads DSGVTQTPKHLITATGQRVTLRCSPRSGDLSVYWYQQSLDQGLQFLIQYYNGEERAKGNILERFSAQQFPDLHSELNLSSLELGDSALYFCASSGGLANTDTQYFGPGTRLTVL.

The chain combines TRBV6-5 with TRBJ2-1; 11 bases match TRBD2. Germline V gives CDR1 MNHEY, CDR2 SVGAGI. The CDR3 extends over 16 amino acids. The trim removed 0 bases at V and 7 bases at J, leaving 5 bases unmatched. DNA for the CDR3: TGTGCCAGCAGTTACTCAGGTAGCGGGAGGGCAAATGAGCAGTTCTTC. It specifies CASSYSGSGRANEQFF.

This clone has more than one count but fewer than ten. The rearrangement uses TRBV27 and TRBJ2-7; maybe TRBD2 (5 bases). Germline values: CDR1 MNHEY, CDR2 SMNVEV (reference sequence). The V gene lost 5 bases and the J gene lost 2 bases, with 10 bases spanning the gap. The CDR3 is 13 amino acids. The CDR3 DNA reads as TGTGCCAGCAGTGGTCCGGGAACCTACGAGCAGTACTTC. Amino acid sequence: CASSGPGTYEQYF.

The V and J genes are TRBV6-5 and TRBJ2-5, with D maybe TRBD1 (5 bases). Matching the DNA end better, TRBJ2-7 makes the J call doubtful. Germline V gene lookup returns CDR1 MNHEY and CDR2 SVGAGI. CDR3 length: 15 amino acids. The CDR3 DNA reads as TGTGCCAGCAGTTACGGCCAGGGCCTCTCCTACGAGCAGTACTTC. Its protein is CASSYGQGLSYEQYF.

The V gene is TRBV7-9, the J gene TRBJ2-7; D possibly corresponds to TRBD2 (6 bases). V lost 5 bases and J 0 bases, leaving 14 bases between the germline ends. Germline V lookup: CDR1 SEHNR, CDR2 FQNEAQ (reference sequence). The CDR3 length is 15 residues. CDR3 DNA: TGTGCCAGCAGCCCGAGCGGGTCCCTCTCCTACGAGCAGTACTTC. Translated, it gives CASSPSGSLSYEQYF.

With respect to this clone: Distinct nucleotide sequences in the sample also encode this CDR3. The rearrangement joins TRBV11-2 to TRBJ2-7; D is undetermined. The ends were cut back, 1 base at V and 2 bases at J, with 6 bases in the middle. The CDR3 totals 13 residues. The germline CDR1 and CDR2 sequences are SGHAT and FQNNGV. The CDR3 sequence: CASSLGPTYEQYF. The DNA of the CDR3 is TGTGCCAGCAGCTTAGGGCCAACCTACGAGCAGTACTTC.

This rearrangement joins TRBV19 to TRBJ2-3; 10 bases align to TRBD2. The J segment lost 6 bases and the V segment lost 2 bases, leaving 2 bases of the junction unmatched. Germline V gene lookup returns CDR1 LNHDA and CDR2 SQIVND (reference sequence). The CDR3 contains 14 residues. The CDR3 region has the DNA TGTGCCAGTAGTATACTAGCGGGAGACGATACGCAGTATTTT. Protein sequence: CASSILAGDDTQYF.

The J gene is TRBJ2-1, the V gene TRBV12-5; TRBD2 matches 8 bases. CDR3 length equals 15 residues. Germline V lookup: CDR1 LGHNT, CDR2 FRNRAP. Losses at the gene ends were 0 bases for V and 4 bases for J; bases not matched to a gene: 2. The CDR3 DNA reads TGTGCTAGTGGTTTGGTACGGGGGGGTTACAATGAGCAGTTCTTC. Amino acids: CASGLVRGGYNEQFF.

The chain is built from TRBV28 and TRBJ1-2; 11 nucleotides match TRBD1. The CDR3 is 15 residues long. Germline values: CDR1 MDHEN, CDR2 SYDVKM. V shed 5 bases, J shed 8 bases, and the junction held 10 bases outside the gene matches. The CDR3 nucleotides read TGTGCCAGCAGTCCGCCCCGGACAGGGGGCGTGGGCTACACCTTC. Its protein is CASSPPRTGGVGYTF.

The chain links TRBV11-2 to TRBJ2-2; 11 bases are shared with TRBD2. The germline CDR1 and CDR2 sequences are SGHAT and FQNNGV. The length of the CDR3 is 17 residues. V shed 6 bases and J 0 bases; nucleotides not matched to a gene: 6. CDR3 nucleotides: TGTGCCAGCAGGACGGGACTAGCGGCAACGAACACCGGGGAGCTGTTTTTT. Its protein product is CASRTGLAATNTGELFF.

This chain joins TRBV5-6 and TRBJ1-2; no reliable D call. The CDR3 loop spans 15 amino acids. Per germline, CDR1 SGHDT and CDR2 YYEEEE. V lost 2 bases and J 6 bases, leaving 17 bases between the germline ends. The CDR3 sequence: CASSLALLGADGYTF. The CDR3, as DNA: TGTGCCAGCAGCTTAGCTTTATTGGGTGCGGATGGCTACACCTTC.

The chain has TRBV14 and TRBJ2-1; a possible D gene is TRBD1 (5 bases). Trimming removed 0 bases at V and 3 bases at J, with 12 bases between. This CDR3 spans 16 amino acids. Germline V lookup: CDR1 SGHDN, CDR2 FVKESK. The CDR3 is CASSQDVVQGYNEQFF. The CDR3 DNA is TGTGCCAGCAGCCAAGACGTGGTTCAGGGCTACAATGAGCAGTTCTTC.

The genes are TRBV10-3 and TRBJ1-6, with D possibly being TRBD1 (6 bases). Germline CDR1 ENHRY, CDR2 SYGVKD. The CDR3 runs to 18 residues. Trimming pared 2 bases from V and 7 bases from J, leaving 21 bases between. CDR3 loop: CAISEGRGGMGLNSPLHF. The CDR3 DNA is TGTGCCATCAGTGAGGGTAGGGGGGGGATGGGGCTGAATTCACCCCTCCACTTT.

This clone was counted a few times. The V and J genes are TRBV28 and TRBJ2-3; D perhaps matches TRBD2 (6 bases). V was shortened by 2 bases and J by 5 bases, with 11 bases between the two germline ends. The CDR3 is made up of 14 amino acids. Germline CDR1 reads MDHEN; CDR2 reads SYDVKM. The chain's CDR3 is CASSLGTLQDTQYF. As DNA, the CDR3 is TGTGCCAGCAGTTTAGGGACTTTACAAGATACGCAGTATTTT.

This rearrangement joins TRBV7-9 to TRBJ2-3, with TRBD1 matching over 8 bases. After removal of 5 bases from V and 2 bases from J, the junction contained 9 bases not matched to a gene. The CDR3 loop spans 16 amino acids. The germline V gene encodes CDR1 SEHNR and CDR2 FQNEAQ (reference sequence). The DNA of the CDR3 is TGTGCCAGCAGCACCGGAGGGACAGGTATCACAGATACGCAGTATTTT. This gives the protein CASSTGGTGITDTQYF.

J is TRBJ2-3 and V is TRBV7-6; the match to TRBD1 covers 9 bases. V dropped 6 bases and J dropped 4; count of bases not matched to a gene: 8. This CDR3 has 15 residues. Germline V gene lookup returns CDR1 SGHVS and CDR2 FNYEAQ. CDR3 amino acids: CASRPGQGGADTQYF. The CDR3 bases are TGTGCCAGCAGACCGGGACAGGGAGGGGCAGATACGCAGTATTTT. The full variable domain, its missing parts supplied by reference TRBV7-6 and TRBJ2-3, is GAGVSQSPRYKVTKRGQDVALRCDPISGHVSLYWYRQALGQGPEFLTYFNYEAQQDKSGLPNDRFSAERPEGSISTLTIQRTEQRDSAMYRCASRPGQGGADTQYFGPGTRLTVL.

In regard to this clone: Other DNA sequences within the sample encode an identical CDR3. CDR3 DNA: TGTGCCAGTAGCCCCAGCGGGACTTACAATGAGCAGTTCTTC. This translates into CASSPSGTYNEQFF. This sequence joins TRBV19 and TRBJ2-1, with 7 nucleotides matching TRBD2. V gave up 6 bases and J gave up 4 bases; unmatched junction bases: 6. This CDR3 is 14 amino acids long. CDR1 is LNHDA and CDR2 is SQIVND in the germline V gene (reference sequence).